A single sample gave rise to the 23 T cell receptor beta chains below, sequenced in a study of cytomegalovirus exposure and HLA in healthy donors. Some clones are missing from TCRdb's copy, which holds only in-frame ones; the method was immunoSEQ multiplex PCR. The table shows around 66,000 clones, with 95% to 98% occurring only once. The specimen sequenced was PBMCs. These receptors all come from a woman under 30 in good health and CMV-seropositive.

This chain connects TRBV25-1 to TRBJ2-6; D call uncertain. Per germline, CDR1 MGHDK and CDR2 SYGVNS. The CDR3 has 14 residues. Deletions cut 2 bases from V and 4 bases from J, with 6 bases between. CDR3 loop: CASSEEAGANVLTF. The CDR3 DNA sequence: TGTGCCAGCAGTGAAGAGGCAGGGGCCAACGTCCTGACTTTC.

V usage is TRBV7-3 and J usage is TRBJ2-1, with 12 bases aligning to TRBD2. V was clipped by 0 bases and J by 8 bases; unmatched bases: 11. The CDR3 consists of 18 residues. The germline V gene encodes CDR1 SGHTA and CDR2 FQGTGA. The CDR3 loop reads CASSLTIGLAGGRDEQFF. CDR3 sequence (DNA): TGTGCCAGCAGCTTAACAATAGGGCTAGCGGGAGGGCGAGATGAGCAGTTCTTC.

The gene calls are TRBV28 and TRBJ2-7; D is ambiguous. V dropped 3 bases and J dropped 6 bases, with 12 bases sitting between them. Germline V gene lookup returns CDR1 MDHEN and CDR2 SYDVKM. This CDR3 comprises 13 residues. CDR3 sequence: CASSFGRFSEQYF. The CDR3 nucleotides read TGTGCCAGCAGTTTCGGCAGGTTCAGCGAGCAGTACTTC.

This rearrangement joins TRBV27 to TRBJ1-5; tentative D call: TRBD1 (6 bases). With 6 bases removed from V and 7 bases from J, the gap between germline ends came to 16 bases. The CDR3 runs to 14 residues. Germline values: CDR1 MNHEY, CDR2 SMNVEV (reference sequence). The CDR3 spells CASSEGGAGQPQHF. The CDR3 region has the DNA TGTGCCAGCAGCGAGGGGGGGGCTGGGCAGCCCCAGCATTTT.

This clone has a single count. This sequence joins TRBV6-1 and TRBJ2-3, with 9 nucleotides matching TRBD1. The ends lost 0 bases at V and 13 bases at J; junction bases unmatched: 5. The CDR3 spans 13 residues. Germline values: CDR1 MNHNS, CDR2 SASEGT. In DNA form, the CDR3 reads TGTGCCAGCAGTGAAGCGCAGGGGACAGGGAAGTATTTT. Protein sequence: CASSEAQGTGKYF.

The chain employs TRBV28 and TRBJ1-5; tentatively, D is TRBD1 (5 bases). The CDR3 has 13 residues. Germline values: CDR1 MDHEN, CDR2 SYDVKM. V was shortened by 8 bases and J by 13 bases, with 21 bases between the two germline ends. The CDR3 nucleotides read TGTGCCAGCGCCATAGCGGGGTCCGGGGCGCAGCATTTT. Translating gives CASAIAGSGAQHF.

In DNA, the CDR3 is TGTGCCATCAGTGAGTCCGATCTAAGTTCGGGGGAGCAGTACTTC. Translated: CAISESDLSSGEQYF. V gene TRBV10-3 combines with J gene TRBJ2-7; tentatively, D is TRBD2 (5 bases). The CDR3 is 15 amino acids. V lost 0 bases to trimming and J lost 7 bases, with 16 bases between them. Germline lookup yields CDR1 ENHRY and CDR2 SYGVKD.

The chain employs TRBV25-1 and TRBJ2-4, with D hard to call. The CDR3 totals 12 residues. The germline V gene encodes CDR1 MGHDK and CDR2 SYGVNS. V gave up 7 bases and J gave up 0 bases, with 4 bases separating them. Written as DNA, the CDR3 is TGTGCCAGCATCGGAGCCAAAAACATTCAGTACTTC. Its translation: CASIGAKNIQYF.

This chain links TRBV27 with TRBJ1-2; TRBD1 matches at 9 bases. The ends lost 4 bases at V and 8 bases at J; junction bases unmatched: 8. Germline V gene data show CDR1 as MNHEY and CDR2 as SMNVEV (reference sequence). The CDR3 covers 14 residues. DNA for the CDR3: TGTGCCAGCAGTTATATACAGGGGGCGCGAGGCTACACCTTC. Its translation: CASSYIQGARGYTF.

This sequence joins TRBV5-6 and TRBJ2-1, with TRBD2 matching 14 bases. The CDR3 spans 17 residues. V was clipped by 0 bases and J by 10 bases; unmatched bases: 9. CDR1 and CDR2 from the germline V gene are SGHDT and YYEEEE. The CDR3 coding sequence is TGTGCCAGCAGCTTGGGACTAGCGGGAGGGCCGATTTGGGAGCAGTTCTTC. Amino acid sequence: CASSLGLAGGPIWEQFF.

About this clone: One junction end disagrees with the germline gene, perhaps due to a read error. The gene calls are TRBV4-1 and TRBJ1-2; TRBD1 agrees at 8 bases. The germline CDR1 and CDR2 sequences are MGHRA and YSYEKL. The length of the CDR3 is 15 residues. CDR3 in DNA: TGCGCCAGCAGACAAGGACAGGGCTTTGGCTATGGCTACACCTTC. It is translated as CASRQGQGFGYGYTF.

The genes are TRBV23-1 and TRBJ1-1; D remains unclear. TRBV23-1 is an open reading frame whose function is uncertain. The CDR3 is 13 residues long. Trimming pared 4 bases from V and 4 bases from J, leaving 10 bases between. The chain's CDR3 is CASSLREATEAFF. CDR3 sequence (DNA): TGCGCCAGCAGTCTAAGAGAAGCCACTGAAGCTTTCTTT.

This chain connects TRBV5-1 to TRBJ2-7; D is possibly TRBD1 (5 bases). Trimming shortened V by 1 base and J by 5 bases, and 10 bases separated the two germline ends. Germline V gene data show CDR1 as SGHRS and CDR2 as YFSETQ. This CDR3 has 13 amino acids. Here the CDR3 reads CASSLQGKDEQYF. The CDR3 DNA reads as TGCGCCAGCAGCTTGCAGGGCAAGGACGAGCAGTACTTC.

The chain uses TRBV7-9 and TRBJ1-2; 7 bases align to TRBD1. CDR3 length: 16 residues. Unmatched junction bases numbered 14, after V lost 6 bases and J lost 4 bases. Germline V gene sequence: CDR1 SEHNR, CDR2 FQNEAQ (reference sequence). The CDR3 loop is CASRGDIGDRVYGYTF. In nucleotides, the CDR3 is TGTGCCAGCAGGGGCGATATCGGCGACAGGGTCTATGGCTACACCTTC.

V is TRBV7-8 and J is TRBJ2-1; 9 bases line up with TRBD1. The CDR3 loop spans 15 amino acids. V gave up 5 bases and J gave up 6 bases; unmatched junction bases: 8. Germline values: CDR1 SGHVS, CDR2 FQNEAQ. CDR3 bases: TGTGCCAGCAGCCCCCTCGGGACAGGGATCAATGAGCAGTTCTTC. Its translation: CASSPLGTGINEQFF. The entire variable domain, with the rest obtained from reference TRBV7-8 and TRBJ2-1, is as follows: GAGVSQSPRYKVAKRGQDVALRCDPISGHVSLFWYQQALGQGPEFLTYFQNEAQLDKSGLPSDRFFAERPEGSVSTLKIQRTQQEDSAVYLCASSPLGTGINEQFFGPGTRLTVL.

This chain joins TRBV6-4 and TRBJ1-2, with D unresolved. Trimming shortened V by 6 bases and J by 0 bases, and 8 bases separated the two germline ends. This CDR3 has 13 residues. CDR1 and CDR2 (germline): MRHNA, SNTAGT. CDR3 sequence: CASSHGTNYGYTF. Written as DNA, the CDR3 is TGTGCCAGCAGCCACGGTACTAACTATGGCTACACCTTC.

The chain joins TRBV2 to TRBJ1-3; D ambiguous. Germline assignment: CDR1 SNHLY and CDR2 FYNNEI. The length of the CDR3 is 13 residues. The ends were cut back, 11 bases at V and 4 bases at J, with 15 bases in the middle. The CDR3 reads CAGAPARGNTIYF. The CDR3 nucleotides are TGTGCCGGAGCCCCCGCGAGGGGAAACACCATATATTTT.

The gene calls are TRBV5-4 and TRBJ2-1; 13 bases line up with TRBD2. V trimming: 4 bases; J trimming: 4 bases; junction bases outside the gene matches: 2. Germline V gene sequence: CDR1 SGHNT, CDR2 YYREEE (reference sequence). This CDR3 contains 15 residues. The CDR3 DNA reads TGTGCCAGCAGCCCGGGACTAGCGGGGTACAATGAGCAGTTCTTC. Protein: CASSPGLAGYNEQFF.

This chain links TRBV7-2 with TRBJ2-7, with 11 bases identical to TRBD1. V dropped 0 bases and J dropped 2; count of bases not matched to a gene: 9. This CDR3 has 18 amino acids. The germline CDR1 and CDR2 sequences are SGHTA and FQGNSA. As DNA, the CDR3 is TGTGCCAGCAGCTTAGCAAAGACTGGGACAGGGGGGACCTACGAGCAGTACTTC. As protein: CASSLAKTGTGGTYEQYF.

This chain uses TRBV4-1 with TRBJ1-1; the D gene is possibly TRBD1 (5 bases). Germline values: CDR1 MGHRA, CDR2 YSYEKL. Trimming cost V 0 bases and J 0 bases, with 17 bases left between them. The CDR3 spans 18 residues. The CDR3, as DNA: TGCGCCAGCAGCCAAGATCCCTGGAAAGGGGCCCTGAACACTGAAGCTTTCTTT. Translated: CASSQDPWKGALNTEAFF.

For the CDR3, the DNA is TGTGCCAGCAGCCGAACCGCAGGGATGTACGAGCAGTACTTC. It codes for CASSRTAGMYEQYF. The chain employs TRBV5-4 and TRBJ2-7; tentative D call: TRBD1 (5 bases). The germline V and J ends were trimmed by 4 bases and 4 bases, with 15 bases remaining between them. Germline CDR1 SGHNT, CDR2 YYREEE (reference sequence). CDR3 length: 14 residues.

The V and J genes are TRBV5-1 and TRBJ2-7; perhaps TRBD1 as D (6 bases). The CDR3 loop spans 13 amino acids. Germline CDR1 SGHRS, CDR2 YFSETQ. V was pared by 1 base and J by 3 bases, with 8 bases between. Here the CDR3 DNA reads TGCGCCAGCAGCTTGACGACAGGCTACGAGCAGTACTTC. As protein: CASSLTTGYEQYF.

The chain carries TRBV9 and TRBJ2-1, with 9 bases aligning to TRBD2. This CDR3 region has 16 residues. After removal of 1 base from V and 7 bases from J, the junction contained 9 bases not matched to a gene. Germline assignment: CDR1 SGDLS and CDR2 YYNGEE. For the CDR3, the DNA is TGTGCCAGCAGCGTATCCCTTAGCGGGAGTGATAATGAGCAGTTCTTC. It specifies CASSVSLSGSDNEQFF.